These 4 T cell receptor beta chains came from one sample sequenced in a study of Ad26.COV2.S vaccination and SARS-CoV-2 variants. Sample treatment: approximately 18 received Ad26.COV2.S at low or high dose, single or two shots; 5 received placebo; per-sample allocation not given. Samples came from day 63 after the first vaccine or placebo injection. Method: immunoSEQ multiplex PCR; TCRdb's copy keeps in-frame clones and lacks some. The sample holds around 370,000 clones; roughly 81% are singletons and the top ten take approximately 3.5%. The sample in question was peripheral blood, obtained in a trial of Ad26.COV2.S vaccine versus placebo. These receptors all come from a person between 18 and 65 years old who received the Ad26.COV2.S COVID-19 vaccine or a placebo.

There are a few counts of this clone. V usage is TRBV6-1 and J usage is TRBJ1-5; TRBD1 is a possible D gene (5 bases). V lost 2 bases, J lost 6 bases, and 14 bases lay in between. Germline assignment: CDR1 MNHNS and CDR2 SASEGT. CDR3 length equals 15 residues. DNA of the CDR3: TGTGCCAGCAGTGAAAACGGCAGGGTTGGTCAGCCCCAGCATTTT. This encodes CASSENGRVGQPQHF.

The chain combines TRBV18 with TRBJ2-2; D call uncertain. Trimming pared 2 bases from V and 6 bases from J, leaving 10 bases between. Germline V CDR1 and CDR2: KGHSH, LQKENI. This CDR3 has 14 amino acids. The CDR3 region is CASSPSQQAGELFF. The DNA of the CDR3 is TGTGCCAGCTCACCATCCCAGCAGGCCGGGGAGCTGTTTTTT.

V is TRBV24-1 and J is TRBJ1-1; D perhaps matches TRBD1 (5 bases). Germline assignment: CDR1 KGHDR and CDR2 SFDVKD. CDR3 length: 12 residues. V gave up 5 bases and J gave up 7 bases, with 10 bases separating them. The CDR3 nucleotides are TGTGCCACCAGTGCCACGGGACTTGAAGCTTTCTTT. It encodes CATSATGLEAFF.

V gene TRBV6-4 combines with J gene TRBJ1-3, with D maybe TRBD1 (6 bases). Germline assignment: CDR1 MRHNA and CDR2 SNTAGT. Trimming removed 6 bases at V and 0 bases at J, with 12 bases between. The CDR3 extends over 15 amino acids. The CDR3 reads CASRPTGRSGNTIYF. Written as DNA, the CDR3 is TGTGCCAGCAGACCTACAGGGCGCTCTGGAAACACCATATATTTT.